One and the same sample provided the 29 T cell receptor beta chains below, sequenced in a study of human T cells and chemical hapten exposure (dated by TCRdb to the early 2020s). The time point label on this specimen signifies: patch test 1, 2 weeks after DPC sensitization. Explained via the paper, the treatment or condition label denotes: therapeutic diphenylcyclopropenone sensitization with weekly scalp DPC. Library creation used RACE. The sequencer listed for this sample is NextSeq 500. The raw public reads went through TCRdb reprocessing: fastp at Q25, MiXCR clone calling, in-frame beta chains kept. Each record represents a unique CDR3 protein, reported with the most common genes and DNA among its rows. This sample comprises roughly 360,000 distinct CDR3 sequences, nearly 5% of them detected only once. The biggest ten clones account for around 2.3% of the sample. This material consisted of whole blood, taken in connection with sensitization to the hapten diphenylcyclopropenone (DPC). The receptors were gathered from a woman aged 45 to 65 with alopecia areata. Some clones in this sample may be carry-over from other donors' samples.

This clonotype was detected only a few times. The rearrangement joins TRBV10-2 to TRBJ2-1; 16 bases match TRBD2. The CDR3 has 14 amino acids. CDR1 WSHSY and CDR2 SAAADI come from the germline V gene. The junction had 8 bases not matched to a gene; V was cut back by 11 bases and J by 10 bases. CDR3 residues: CAGGTSGRAGEQFF. CDR3 coding DNA: TGCGCCGGAGGGACTAGCGGGAGGGCCGGGGAGCAGTTCTTC.

There are many counts of this clonotype. CDR3 nucleotides: TGTGCCAGCAGCGTCCGCGGAGGCTCTTTAGGCTCTGGGGCCAACGTCCTGACTTTC. Its translation is CASSVRGGSLGSGANVLTF. J is TRBJ2-6 and V is TRBV7-9, with D perhaps matching TRBD2 (5 bases). CDR3 size: 19 residues. Trimming left V 5 bases short and J 0 bases short, with 20 bases between. CDR1 is SEHNR and CDR2 is FQNEAQ in the germline V gene (reference sequence).

This clonotype appeared a few times. The rearrangement uses TRBV12-3 or TRBV12-4 and TRBJ1-3; D gene unclear. V shed 1 base and J shed 3 bases, with 7 bases lying between them. The CDR3 runs to 14 residues. CDR3 in amino acids: CASSLGGGGNTIYF. The CDR3 DNA is TGTGCCAGCAGTTTAGGAGGCGGTGGAAACACCATATATTTT.

This clonotype has a count of ten or more. The rearrangement links TRBV5-1 to TRBJ1-1; D may be TRBD1 (6 bases). Germline CDR1 and CDR2: SGHRS and YFSETQ. Trimming removed 3 bases from V and 5 bases from J, with 20 bases in between. The CDR3 loop spans 16 amino acids. The CDR3: CASSSQGRGIRTEAFF. CDR3 coding DNA: TGCGCCAGCAGCTCACAGGGTCGAGGGATAAGAACTGAAGCTTTCTTT.

The table lists this clonotype with many counts. CDR3 region: CASSEAAGKGAEAFF. Written as DNA, the CDR3 is TGTGCCAGCAGTGAAGCCGCAGGGAAGGGGGCTGAAGCTTTCTTT. This sequence joins TRBV2 and TRBJ1-1; weak D call: TRBD1 (6 bases). The length of the CDR3 is 15 residues. Trimming stripped 0 bases from V and 6 bases from J, with 14 bases between. The V gene's germline CDR1 is SNHLY and CDR2 FYNNEI.

To note about this clonotype: An end of the junction differs from the germline gene, which may be a read error. This sequence joins TRBV20-1 and TRBJ2-7; D remains ambiguous. Germline CDR1 is DFQATT and CDR2 is SNEGSKA (reference sequence). The CDR3 loop spans 14 amino acids. The CDR3 is CCARDLDGTYEQYF. For the CDR3, the DNA is TGCTGTGCTAGAGATCTAGACGGAACCTACGAGCAGTACTTC.

This chain uses TRBV20-1 with TRBJ2-1; no firm D call. The CDR3 totals 13 residues. V was clipped by 5 bases and J by 11 bases, with 19 bases between them. Germline values: CDR1 DFQATT, CDR2 SNEGSKA (reference sequence). CDR3 nucleotide sequence: TGCAGTGCTTTTAGAGGCCCAGATTTCAAGCAGTTCTTC. Its protein is CSAFRGPDFKQFF.

CDR3 nucleotide sequence: TGCAGTGCTACGGGACAGCCCTCTGGGGCCAACGTCCTGACTTTC. The encoded protein is CSATGQPSGANVLTF. The chain is built from TRBV20-1 and TRBJ2-6; 7 bases are a match to TRBD1. Unmatched junction bases numbered 3, after V lost 4 bases and J lost 0 bases. The germline V gene has CDR1 DFQATT and CDR2 SNEGSKA (reference sequence). The length of the CDR3 is 15 residues.

The chain has TRBV6-2 or TRBV6-3 and TRBJ2-5; 7 positions match TRBD1. The V and J ends lost 10 bases and 5 bases, in that order; junction bases with no gene match: 13. Per germline, CDR1 MNHEY and CDR2 SVGEGT. This CDR3 comprises 14 residues. CDR3 in amino acids: CATQAGGRSETQYF. The CDR3 nucleotides read TGTGCCACCCAAGCAGGGGGACGTTCGGAGACCCAGTACTTC.

This clonotype has more than one count but fewer than ten. This rearrangement joins TRBV7-8 to TRBJ2-6, with 10 bases matching TRBD1. The CDR3 covers 17 residues. With V trimmed by 5 bases and J by 1 base, 5 bases remained unmatched. Germline V CDR1 and CDR2: SGHVS, FQNEAQ. In nucleotides, the CDR3 is TGTGCCAGCAGCACACGGGACAGGGGTTCTGGGGCCAACGTCCTGACTTTC. Encoded protein: CASSTRDRGSGANVLTF.

This clonotype was detected ten times or more. The chain uses TRBV21-1 and TRBJ2-6. TRBV21-1 is deemed a pseudogene. The CDR3 runs to 20 residues. CDR3 sequence (DNA): TGTGCCAGCAGCACCAGGTTGTGGTCAGCCCACCTGTCTGGGGCCAACGTCCTGACTTTC. Amino acids: CASSTRLWSAHLSGANVLTF.

Only a few counts were recorded for this clonotype. The rearrangement joins TRBV20-1 to TRBJ2-2, with unresolved D. V lost 6 bases and J lost 7, with 18 bases in between. The CDR3 loop spans 14 amino acids. CDR1 DFQATT and CDR2 SNEGSKA come from the germline V gene (reference sequence). CDR3 nucleotides: TGCAGTGCAAAGGCCAGGTTCTCAGGCGGGGAGCTGTTTTTT. Translation gives CSAKARFSGGELFF.

The rearrangement links TRBV5-1 to TRBJ1-5; D unclear. Trimming took off 0 bases at V and 2 bases at J, with 12 bases between the two ends. CDR3 length: 16 residues. Looked up from germline, CDR1 is SGHRS and CDR2 is YFSETQ. The CDR3, as DNA: TGCGCCAGCAGCTTGGTGGAGGGCGGCGGCAATCAGCCCCAGCATTTT. Its translation is CASSLVEGGGNQPQHF.

In this sample, this clonotype turned up many times. This chain uses TRBV19 with TRBJ2-1, with TRBD2 as a possible D gene (6 bases). The CDR3 length is 16 residues. Germline CDR1 LNHDA, CDR2 SQIVND (reference sequence). Between the trimmed V and J ends, which lost 7 bases and 8 bases, there was a span of 24 bases. The CDR3 region has the DNA TGTGCCAGTAATGACCCCGGGGCGGGGTGGGAAGATGAGCAGTTCTTC. Translating it yields CASNDPGAGWEDEQFF.

In its sample, this clonotype was seen a few times. The chain links TRBV12-5 to TRBJ2-6; possibly TRBD1 for D (6 bases). The V end was cut by 7 bases, the J end by 3 bases, with 19 bases between. This CDR3 spans 17 amino acids. Germline V gene data show CDR1 as LGHNT and CDR2 as FRNRAP. CDR3 nucleotide sequence: TGTGCTAGTGCCAAGGACAGTGCGAACCGTGGGGCCAACGTCCTGACTTTC. Its translation is CASAKDSANRGANVLTF.

The chain employs TRBV5-6 and TRBJ2-5, with D maybe TRBD1 (5 bases). This CDR3 region has 11 residues. Germline CDR1 is SGHDT and CDR2 is YYEEEE. The germline V and J ends were trimmed by 4 bases and 4 bases, with 5 bases remaining between them. The CDR3 protein is CASSGAETQYF. DNA of the CDR3: TGTGCCAGCAGCGGGGCAGAGACCCAGTACTTC.

The DNA for the CDR3 is TGTGCCAGCACGACGGTACACTACGAGCAGTACTTC. Amino acid sequence: CASTTVHYEQYF. This rearrangement joins TRBV28 to TRBJ2-7; D unresolved. Trimming removed 7 bases from V and 3 bases from J, with 10 bases in between. The CDR3 length is 12 residues. In germline, CDR1 is MDHEN, CDR2 SYDVKM.

This clonotype has at least ten counts. This chain connects TRBV3-1 to TRBJ2-7, with 7 bases matching TRBD2. Germline V gives CDR1 LGHDT, CDR2 YNNKEL (reference sequence). CDR3 size: 13 residues. V trimming: 8 bases; J trimming: 0 bases; junction bases outside the gene matches: 4. The DNA of the CDR3 is TGTGCCAGCTTTCTAGCGGCCTCCTACGAGCAGTACTTC. Amino acid sequence: CASFLAASYEQYF.

Ten or more counts support this clonotype. V gene TRBV29-1 combines with J gene TRBJ2-1; no reliable D call. CDR1 and CDR2 (germline): SQVTM, ANQGSEA. Trimming took off 3 bases at V and 6 bases at J, with 9 bases between the two ends. CDR3 length: 12 residues. CDR3 protein: CSVEGNVNEQFF. The CDR3 DNA reads TGCAGCGTTGAGGGAAACGTCAATGAGCAGTTCTTC.

This chain links TRBV28 with TRBJ2-7, with D perhaps matching TRBD1 (6 bases). Trimming shortened V by 5 bases and J by 3 bases, and 20 bases separated the two germline ends. CDR3 length: 16 residues. Germline V lookup: CDR1 MDHEN, CDR2 SYDVKM. CDR3 loop: CASSPFMTGRVYEQYF. CDR3 in DNA: TGTGCCAGCAGTCCCTTTATGACAGGCCGCGTCTACGAGCAGTACTTC. Combining the CDR3 with reference TRBV28 and TRBJ2-7 gives the whole variable domain DVKVTQSSRYLVKRTGEKVFLECVQDMDHENMFWYRQDPGLGLRLIYFSYDVKMKEKGDIPEGYSVSREKKERFSLILESASTNQTSMYLCASSPFMTGRVYEQYFGPGTRLTVT.

In its sample, this clonotype was seen many times. The rearrangement links TRBV30 to TRBJ2-7; D may be TRBD1 (5 bases). CDR1 GTSNPN and CDR2 SVGIG come from the germline V gene (reference sequence). The CDR3 totals 13 residues. V was shortened by 2 bases and J by 7 bases, with 15 bases between the two germline ends. The CDR3 spells CAWSPLQVGEQYF. For the CDR3, the DNA is TGTGCCTGGAGTCCCTTACAGGTTGGGGAGCAGTACTTC.

This chain joins TRBV7-9 and TRBJ2-6; no definite D call. V lost 3 bases to trimming and J lost 0 bases, with 6 bases between them. The CDR3 runs to 15 residues. Germline V gene lookup returns CDR1 SEHNR and CDR2 FQNEAQ (reference sequence). The DNA for the CDR3 is TGTGCCAGCAGCTTGGAGCGCTCTGGGGCCAACGTCCTGACTTTC. This sequence encodes CASSLERSGANVLTF.

There are many counts of this clonotype. This chain links TRBV6-1 with TRBJ1-1; D gene unclear. Trimming removed 3 bases from V and 7 bases from J, with 12 bases in between. Germline CDR1 and CDR2: MNHNS and SASEGT. CDR3 length: 13 residues. The CDR3 bases are TGTGCCAGCAGTGAGCGAACAAGCAGTGAAGCTTTCTTT. Translated: CASSERTSSEAFF.

This chain connects TRBV20-1 to TRBJ2-1; 13 nucleotides match TRBD2. The V and J ends lost 6 bases and 8 bases, in that order; junction bases with no gene match: 13. The CDR3 sequence is 16 residues long. Per germline, CDR1 DFQATT and CDR2 SNEGSKA (reference sequence). The CDR3 loop is CSAIRTSGRISDEQFF. CDR3 in DNA: TGCAGTGCCATCAGGACTAGCGGGAGAATTTCGGATGAGCAGTTCTTC.

This chain connects TRBV5-1 to TRBJ2-5; D is unclear. The CDR3 totals 13 residues. Trimming left V 3 bases short and J 5 bases short, with 11 bases between. Germline CDR1 and CDR2: SGHRS and YFSETQ. CDR3 nucleotide sequence: TGCGCCAGCAGCTCGGGCCAAAGCGAGACCCAGTACTTC. Translated: CASSSGQSETQYF.

This clonotype was seen ten or more times. This sequence joins TRBV20-1 and TRBJ2-5; TRBD1 matches at 8 bases. CDR3 size: 14 residues. V was pared by 3 bases and J by 4 bases, with 7 bases of the junction left unmatched. Germline CDR1 and CDR2: DFQATT and SNEGSKA (reference sequence). The CDR3 DNA is TGCAGTGCTAGTTTGGGGACAGGCGTAGAGACCCAGTACTTC. This translates into CSASLGTGVETQYF.

This clonotype was seen more than once but under ten times. V is TRBV11-2 and J is TRBJ2-1; maybe TRBD2 (6 bases). The V gene's germline CDR1 is SGHAT and CDR2 FQNNGV. CDR3 length: 16 residues. V shed 6 bases and J shed 0 bases, with 15 bases lying between them. CDR3 in DNA: TGTGCCAGCAGGGCGCCTCTAGCGCCCTCCTACAATGAGCAGTTCTTC. This encodes CASRAPLAPSYNEQFF.

The chain carries TRBV27 and TRBJ1-1; no clear D gene. The CDR3 consists of 14 residues. The V and J ends lost 6 bases and 6 bases respectively, with 17 bases between them. Germline V gene sequence: CDR1 MNHEY, CDR2 SMNVEV (reference sequence). CDR3 loop: CASRTTNLGAEAFF. The DNA of the CDR3 is TGTGCCAGCAGGACAACGAACCTGGGTGCTGAAGCTTTCTTT.

V gene TRBV7-9 combines with J gene TRBJ1-4; 12 nucleotides align to TRBD1. Germline trimming cut 1 base from V and 15 bases from J; bases unmatched to any gene: 12. The germline CDR1 and CDR2 sequences are SEHNR and FQNEAQ (reference sequence). This CDR3 is 16 amino acids long. As DNA, the CDR3 is TGTGCCAGCAGCTTAGGAGCCCTGGGACAGGGGGCTTGGATGTTTTTT. As protein: CASSLGALGQGAWMFF.